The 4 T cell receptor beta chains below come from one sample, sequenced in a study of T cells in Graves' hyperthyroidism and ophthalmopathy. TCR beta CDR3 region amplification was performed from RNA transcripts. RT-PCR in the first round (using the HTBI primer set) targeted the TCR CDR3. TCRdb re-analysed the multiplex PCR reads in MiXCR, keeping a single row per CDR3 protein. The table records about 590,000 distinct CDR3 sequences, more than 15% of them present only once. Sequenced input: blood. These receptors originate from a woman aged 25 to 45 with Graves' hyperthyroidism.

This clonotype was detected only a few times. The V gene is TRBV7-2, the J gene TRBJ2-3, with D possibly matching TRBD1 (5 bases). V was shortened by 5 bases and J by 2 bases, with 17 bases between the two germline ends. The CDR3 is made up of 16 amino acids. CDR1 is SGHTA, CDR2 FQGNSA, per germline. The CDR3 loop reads CASSAQEIRTTDTQYF. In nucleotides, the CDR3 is TGTGCCAGCAGCGCACAGGAGATTAGAACCACAGATACGCAGTATTTT. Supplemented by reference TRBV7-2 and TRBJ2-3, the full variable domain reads GAGVSQSPSNKVTEKGKDVELRCDPISGHTALYWYRQSLGQGLEFLIYFQGNSAPDKSGLPSDRFSAERTGGSVSTLTIQRTQQEDSAVYLCASSAQEIRTTDTQYFGPGTRLTVL.

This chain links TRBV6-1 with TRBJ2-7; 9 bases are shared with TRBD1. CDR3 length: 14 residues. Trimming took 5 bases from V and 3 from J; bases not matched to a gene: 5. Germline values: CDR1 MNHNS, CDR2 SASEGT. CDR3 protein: CASSIGTGYYEQYF. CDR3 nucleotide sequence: TGTGCCAGCAGTATCGGGACAGGGTACTACGAGCAGTACTTC.

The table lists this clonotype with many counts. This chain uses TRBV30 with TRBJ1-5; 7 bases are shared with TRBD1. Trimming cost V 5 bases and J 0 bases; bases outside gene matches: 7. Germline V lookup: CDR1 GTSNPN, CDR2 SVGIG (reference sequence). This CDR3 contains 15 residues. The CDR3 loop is CAWGHGTVSNQPQHF. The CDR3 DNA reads TGTGCCTGGGGCCACGGGACAGTTAGCAATCAGCCCCAGCATTTT.

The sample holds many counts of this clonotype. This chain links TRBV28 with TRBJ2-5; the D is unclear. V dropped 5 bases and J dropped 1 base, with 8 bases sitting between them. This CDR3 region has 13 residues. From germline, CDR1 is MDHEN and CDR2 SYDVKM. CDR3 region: CASSAITQETQYF. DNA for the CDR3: TGTGCCAGCAGTGCCATCACCCAAGAGACCCAGTACTTC.